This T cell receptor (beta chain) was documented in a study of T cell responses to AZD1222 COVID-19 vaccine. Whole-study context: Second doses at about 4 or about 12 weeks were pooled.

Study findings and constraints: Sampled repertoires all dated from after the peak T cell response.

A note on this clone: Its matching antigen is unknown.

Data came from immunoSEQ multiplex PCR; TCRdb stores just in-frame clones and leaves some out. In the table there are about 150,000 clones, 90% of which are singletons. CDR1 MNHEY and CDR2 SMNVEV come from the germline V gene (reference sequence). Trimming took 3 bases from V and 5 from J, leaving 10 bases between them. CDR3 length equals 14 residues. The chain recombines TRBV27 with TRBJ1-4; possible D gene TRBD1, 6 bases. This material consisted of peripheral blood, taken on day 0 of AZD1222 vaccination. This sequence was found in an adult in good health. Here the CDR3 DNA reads TGTGCCAGCAGTTTCCGGACAGCAAATGAAAAACTGTTTTTT. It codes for CASSFRTANEKLFF.